This T cell receptor (beta chain) was recorded in a study of cytomegalovirus exposure and HLA in healthy donors. The V gene's germline CDR1 is SEHNR and CDR2 FQNEAQ (reference sequence). The CDR3 runs 13 residues. V gave up 5 bases and J gave up 5 bases; unmatched junction bases: 6. The study's findings and limits: The authors enumerated some 170 TCR beta chains as linked to cytomegalovirus. The dataset shows that most TCR sequences were rare, while some public TCRs occurred in many donors.

Regarding this clone: Antigen specificity is unknown.

Produced via immunoSEQ multiplex PCR; TCRdb's table is partial and in-frame only. The sample carries around 95,000 clones, around 85% recorded once. This clonotype was obtained from a man in his late teens or twenties in good health and CMV-seropositive. Sequencing used PBMCs. V gene TRBV7-9 combines with J gene TRBJ2-7, with TRBD2 matching over 7 bases. The DNA for the CDR3 is TGTGCCAGCAGCGAATCCGGACTAGACGAGCAGTACTTC. As protein: CASSESGLDEQYF.